These T cell receptor beta chains were read from a single sample in a study of T cell responses to AZD1222 COVID-19 vaccine. Using immunoSEQ multiplex PCR, the repertoire was profiled, and TCRdb retains in-frame clones only, with some absent. This specimen shows under 150,000 clones; the ten leading clones hold about 2.2%. Input material: peripheral blood. These receptors all come from an adult in good health. Each CDR3 is given with its conserved first and last residue. The D gene is left open where the match is weak.

cdr3_aa	cdr3_nt	j_call	d_call	v_call
CASSQEGITNYGYTF	TGTGCCAGCAGCCAAGAGGGAATTACGAACTATGGCTACACCTTC	TRBJ1-2	-	TRBV3-1/TRBV3-2
CASSESKMGQGEETQYF	TGCGCCAGCAGTGAGTCGAAGATGGGGCAGGGGGAAGAGACCCAGTACTTC	TRBJ2-5	TRBD1	TRBV10-1
CSASLGPSNYGYTF	TGCAGTGCTAGTTTAGGGCCGTCTAACTATGGCTACACCTTC	TRBJ1-2	-	TRBV20-1
CASSQEGYSFQPQHF	TGCGCCAGCAGCCAAGAGGGATATAGTTTTCAGCCCCAGCATTTT	TRBJ1-5	-	TRBV4-1
CASSRRYNYGYTF	TGTGCCAGCAGCCGAAGATACAACTATGGCTACACCTTC	TRBJ1-2	-	TRBV5-8
CASSLARLGGYTF	TGTGCCAGCAGTTTAGCACGATTAGGAGGCTACACCTTC	TRBJ1-2	-	TRBV12-3/TRBV12-4
CASSTSGTGMSNQPQHF	TGTGCCAGTAGTACCTCCGGGACAGGGATGAGCAATCAGCCCCAGCATTTT	TRBJ1-5	TRBD1	TRBV19
CASSQTGWNTEAFF	TGTGCCAGCAGTCAGACAGGGTGGAACACTGAAGCTTTCTTT	TRBJ1-1	TRBD1	TRBV27
CASMQRTGDSPLHF	TGTGCCAGCATGCAGCGGACAGGGGATTCACCCCTCCACTTT	TRBJ1-6	TRBD1	TRBV6-6
CASSIDPGTGELFF	TGTGCCAGTAGTATAGACCCGGGAACCGGGGAGCTGTTTTTT	TRBJ2-2	-	TRBV19
CASTPVSGVHTGELFF	TGTGCCAGCACCCCGGTTAGCGGGGTCCACACCGGGGAGCTGTTTTTT	TRBJ2-2	TRBD2	TRBV5-5
CASSNWGLKAFF	TGTGCCAGCAGTAATTGGGGACTCAAAGCTTTCTTT	TRBJ1-1	-	TRBV12-3/TRBV12-4
CASSLDSRFDRVGYTF	TGTGCCAGCAGCTTAGACTCCAGATTTGACAGGGTAGGCTACACCTTC	TRBJ1-2	TRBD1	TRBV11-2
CASSLWAVGQETQYF	TGTGCCAGCAGCTTGTGGGCAGTCGGGCAAGAGACCCAGTACTTC	TRBJ2-5	-	TRBV5-4
CASSLQGASQETQYF	TGTGCCAGCAGCTTACAGGGGGCGAGCCAAGAGACCCAGTACTTC	TRBJ2-5	TRBD1	TRBV28
CASSITGQNYGYTF	TGTGCCAGTAGTATCACCGGACAGAACTATGGCTACACCTTC	TRBJ1-2	-	TRBV19
CASTETSPLHF	TGCGCCAGCACCGAGACCTCACCCCTCCACTTT	TRBJ1-6	-	TRBV10-2
CASSYRGVYGYTF	TGTGCCAGCAGTTATCGGGGAGTTTATGGCTACACCTTC	TRBJ1-2	-	TRBV12-3/TRBV12-4
CASSPYKGGNEQFF	TGTGCCAGCAGCCCCTACAAAGGAGGGAATGAGCAGTTCTTC	TRBJ2-1	-	TRBV11-1
CSVEGDRALDYGYTF	TGCAGCGTTGAAGGGGACAGGGCCCTCGACTATGGCTACACCTTC	TRBJ1-2	TRBD1	TRBV29-1
CASSVAGGRGQETQYF	TGTGCCAGCAGCGTAGCGGGGGGCAGGGGCCAAGAGACCCAGTACTTC	TRBJ2-5	-	TRBV9
CASSRGDTEAFF	TGTGCCAGCAGTCGAGGGGACACTGAAGCTTTCTTT	TRBJ1-1	-	TRBV7-9
CASSAQYQETQYF	TGCGCCAGCAGTGCTCAGTACCAAGAGACCCAGTACTTC	TRBJ2-5	-	TRBV4-1
CASSQPRGEYTEAFF	TGCGCCAGCAGTCAACCCCGGGGCGAGTACACTGAAGCTTTCTTT	TRBJ1-1	-	TRBV23-1
CASSPLGGWVTDTQYF	TGTGCCAGCAGCCCCTTGGGAGGGTGGGTCACAGATACGCAGTATTTT	TRBJ2-3	TRBD2	TRBV5-4
CASSLGGTLGGGYTF	TGTGCCAGCAGTTTAGGTGGGACTCTCGGGGGAGGCTACACCTTC	TRBJ1-2	-	TRBV28
CASSLGTFQETQYF	TGCGCCAGCAGCTTGGGGACTTTCCAAGAGACCCAGTACTTC	TRBJ2-5	-	TRBV5-1
CASSFGAGSDTQYF	TGTGCCAGCAGCTTTGGGGCGGGTTCAGATACGCAGTATTTT	TRBJ2-3	-	TRBV5-6
CSASYYEAFF	TGCAGTGCTAGCTATTATGAAGCTTTCTTT	TRBJ1-1	-	TRBV20-1
CASRSGTGIPGELFF	TGCGCCAGCAGGTCGGGGACAGGGATCCCCGGGGAGCTGTTTTTT	TRBJ2-2	TRBD1	TRBV5-1
CASSPIAGVGNEQFF	TGCGCCAGCAGCCCTATAGCGGGGGTTGGCAATGAGCAGTTCTTC	TRBJ2-1	TRBD2	TRBV5-1
CASSSRTGITGELFF	TGTGCCAGCAGTTCTAGGACAGGGATTACCGGGGAGCTGTTTTTT	TRBJ2-2	TRBD1	TRBV6-5
CAWSGKRAGNTIYF	TGTGCCTGGAGTGGAAAACGGGCTGGAAACACCATATATTTT	TRBJ1-3	-	TRBV30
CASSATGRVVNYEQYF	TGTGCCAGCAGTGCAACAGGGAGGGTTGTGAACTACGAGCAGTACTTC	TRBJ2-7	-	TRBV28
CASSSTGFTEAFF	TGTGCCAGCAGTTCGACAGGGTTCACTGAAGCTTTCTTT	TRBJ1-1	TRBD1	TRBV7-9
CASSDRSDSSNTEAFF	TGTGCCAGCAGTGACCGTTCGGACAGTTCGAACACTGAAGCTTTCTTT	TRBJ1-1	-	TRBV6-4
CASSLKSRGGRVRGKLFF	TGTGCCAGCAGCTTAAAATCTAGGGGCGGCAGGGTTCGGGGAAAACTGTTTTTT	TRBJ1-4	-	TRBV7-3
CASSEAGTAMNTEAFF	TGTGCCAGCAGTGAAGCCGGGACAGCCATGAACACTGAAGCTTTCTTT	TRBJ1-1	TRBD1	TRBV2
CASSYDTVTNYGYTF	TGTGCCAGCAGTTACGATACAGTCACTAACTATGGCTACACCTTC	TRBJ1-2	-	TRBV6-2/TRBV6-3
CASSQHNEKLFF	TGTGCCAGCAGCCAACATAATGAAAAACTGTTTTTT	TRBJ1-4	-	TRBV3-1/TRBV3-2